This T cell receptor beta chain was found in a study of cytomegalovirus exposure and HLA in healthy donors. Findings and caveats of the study: Association of a missense DCLRE1C variant with TCR beta V- and J-gene trimming was reported in a later analysis. Rarity held for most TCR sequences, but there were some public TCRs that occurred in many donors. The authors considered a cluster of highly shared sequence variants likely to be a sequencing artifact.

Donors showed nominal health when sampled, although they likely had unrecorded immune exposures. About this clone: What it recognizes is unknown.

V shed 5 bases and J 3 bases; nucleotides not matched to a gene: 7. Germline assignment: CDR1 SEHNR and CDR2 FQNEAQ (reference sequence). The length of the CDR3 is 16 residues. PCR amplification relied on 60 Vbeta primers (plus 13 Jbeta primers). TCRdb keeps only in-frame clones here, not all; method: immunoSEQ multiplex PCR. The clone table shows some 200,000 clones, with the ten largest holding approximately 6.9%. The sequence derives from a young man in good health and CMV-seronegative. The V call is TRBV7-9, the J call TRBJ1-6, with 7 bases that match TRBD1. The sample was PBMCs. CDR3 sequence (DNA): TGTGCCAGCAGCCCAGGGACAGCCAGCTATAATTCACCCCTCCACTTT. Protein product: CASSPGTASYNSPLHF.